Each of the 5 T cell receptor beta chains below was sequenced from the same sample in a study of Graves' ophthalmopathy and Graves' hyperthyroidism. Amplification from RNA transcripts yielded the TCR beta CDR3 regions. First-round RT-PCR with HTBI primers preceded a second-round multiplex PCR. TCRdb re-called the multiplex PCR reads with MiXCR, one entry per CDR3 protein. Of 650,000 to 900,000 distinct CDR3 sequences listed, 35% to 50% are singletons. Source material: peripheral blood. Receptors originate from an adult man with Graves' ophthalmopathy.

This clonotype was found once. As DNA, the CDR3 is TGTGCCACCAGCAAAGTGGGGGGCAGCTATGGCTACACCTTC. Translation: CATSKVGGSYGYTF. This chain uses TRBV15 with TRBJ1-2, with D possibly being TRBD1 (6 bases). There are 14 residues in the CDR3. Germline V CDR1 and CDR2: LNHNV, YYDKDF (reference sequence). V dropped 4 bases and J dropped 4 bases, with 13 bases sitting between them.

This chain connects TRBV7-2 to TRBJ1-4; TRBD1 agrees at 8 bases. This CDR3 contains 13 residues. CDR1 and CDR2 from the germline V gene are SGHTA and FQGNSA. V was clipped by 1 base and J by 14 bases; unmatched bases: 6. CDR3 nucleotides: TGTGCCAGCAGCTTAGGACAGGGGATCCCTCTGTTTTTT. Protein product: CASSLGQGIPLFF.

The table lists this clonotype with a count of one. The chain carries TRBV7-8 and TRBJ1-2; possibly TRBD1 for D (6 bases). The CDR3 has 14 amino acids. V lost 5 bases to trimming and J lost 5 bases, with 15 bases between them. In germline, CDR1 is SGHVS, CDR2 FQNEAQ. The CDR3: CASSPRGAGYGYTF. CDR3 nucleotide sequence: TGTGCCAGCAGCCCCCGGGGGGCCGGGTATGGCTACACCTTC.

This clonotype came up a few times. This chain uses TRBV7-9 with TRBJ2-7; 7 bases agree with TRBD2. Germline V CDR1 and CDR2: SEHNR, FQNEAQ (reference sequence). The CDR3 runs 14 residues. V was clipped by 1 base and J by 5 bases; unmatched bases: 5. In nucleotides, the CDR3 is TGTGCCAGCAGCTTAGGAGGGAGGGAGAACGAGCAGTACTTC. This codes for CASSLGGRENEQYF.

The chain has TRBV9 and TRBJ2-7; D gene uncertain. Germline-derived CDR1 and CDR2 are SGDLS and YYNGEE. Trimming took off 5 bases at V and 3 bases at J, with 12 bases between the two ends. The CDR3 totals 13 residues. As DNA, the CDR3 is TGTGCCAGCAGTTTATCTTCAGGCTACGAGCAGTACTTC. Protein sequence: CASSLSSGYEQYF.